The rows below give T cell receptor beta chains drawn from one sample of a study of blood T cell repertoires in COVID-19. Here immunoSEQ multiplex PCR was the method, and the copy in TCRdb shows in-frame clones only, minus some. The sample holds approximately 390,000 clones, 85% to 90% seen once. Sequenced input: PBMCs or T cells enriched from blood (not recorded which). The receptors were sampled from a woman aged 45-65 years who had recovered from COVID-19. Each CDR3 is given with its conserved first and last residue. The order of the fields is CDR3 protein, J gene, D gene, V gene, clone size. The D gene is left open where the match is weak. Clone size appears in some rows only: once, few, many, or a class for an expanded clone.

CDR3: CASTLGGAASNQPQHF
J: TRBJ1-5
D: .
V: TRBV7-2
size: .

CDR3: CASSLSSVAGTDTQYF
J: TRBJ2-3
D: .
V: TRBV27
size: .

CDR3: CASSHPALYYEQYF
J: TRBJ2-7
D: .
V: TRBV5-6
size: .

CDR3: CASSLSGGTEQYF
J: TRBJ2-7
D: TRBD2
V: TRBV11-2
size: .

CDR3: CASSDPYRGLMSGANVLTF
J: TRBJ2-6
D: .
V: TRBV6-1
size: .

CDR3: CATTAGFNYGYTF
J: TRBJ1-2
D: .
V: TRBV6-5
size: .

CDR3: CASRTVGQETQYF
J: TRBJ2-5
D: .
V: TRBV7-2
size: .

CDR3: CASGRGQRNYGYTF
J: TRBJ1-2
D: .
V: TRBV6-5
size: .

CDR3: CASSLTGYEQYF
J: TRBJ2-7
D: .
V: TRBV12-3/TRBV12-4
size: few

CDR3: CASSQDLRGAFF
J: TRBJ1-1
D: .
V: TRBV3-1/TRBV3-2
size: .

CDR3: CASSSPGKNYGYTF
J: TRBJ1-2
D: .
V: TRBV6-2/TRBV6-3
size: .

CDR3: CATSGPSGGDIQYF
J: TRBJ2-4
D: TRBD2
V: TRBV24-1
size: once

CDR3: CASRPQGAFDYGYTF
J: TRBJ1-2
D: TRBD1
V: TRBV6-5
size: .

CDR3: CASSSLQGETALETQYF
J: TRBJ2-5
D: .
V: TRBV5-6
size: .

CDR3: CASSYLQGHFNSPLHF
J: TRBJ1-6
D: .
V: TRBV28
size: .

CDR3: CASSPTTGAGNSPLHF
J: TRBJ1-6
D: TRBD1
V: TRBV7-9
size: .

CDR3: CASSEYFMGQKGTEAFF
J: TRBJ1-1
D: TRBD1
V: TRBV6-1
size: .

CDR3: CASSLQGADTEAFF
J: TRBJ1-1
D: TRBD1
V: TRBV6-5
size: .

CDR3: CASSYGTSGKTFF
J: TRBJ2-1
D: TRBD2
V: TRBV6-2/TRBV6-3
size: .

CDR3: CASSIRTGWVNTEAFF
J: TRBJ1-1
D: TRBD1
V: TRBV19
size: .

CDR3: CASRQQGAPNSPLHF
J: TRBJ1-6
D: TRBD1
V: TRBV4-1
size: .

CDR3: CASKASQGPEGKYF
J: TRBJ2-7
D: .
V: TRBV2
size: .

CDR3: CASDRRGRRTGELFF
J: TRBJ2-2
D: .
V: TRBV9
size: .

CDR3: CACMGPGGTEAFF
J: TRBJ1-1
D: .
V: TRBV30
size: .

CDR3: CASSADSNYGYTF
J: TRBJ1-2
D: .
V: TRBV2
size: .